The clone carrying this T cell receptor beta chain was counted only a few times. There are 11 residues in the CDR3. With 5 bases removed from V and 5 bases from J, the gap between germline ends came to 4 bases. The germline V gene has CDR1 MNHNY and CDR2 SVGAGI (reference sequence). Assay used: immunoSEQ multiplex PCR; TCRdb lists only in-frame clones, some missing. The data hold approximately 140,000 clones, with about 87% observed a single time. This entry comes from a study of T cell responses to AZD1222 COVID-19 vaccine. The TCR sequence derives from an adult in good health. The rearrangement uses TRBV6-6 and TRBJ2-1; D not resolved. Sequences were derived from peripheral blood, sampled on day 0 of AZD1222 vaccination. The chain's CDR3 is CASSQNNEQFF. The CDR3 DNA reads TGTGCCAGCAGTCAAAACAATGAGCAGTTCTTC.